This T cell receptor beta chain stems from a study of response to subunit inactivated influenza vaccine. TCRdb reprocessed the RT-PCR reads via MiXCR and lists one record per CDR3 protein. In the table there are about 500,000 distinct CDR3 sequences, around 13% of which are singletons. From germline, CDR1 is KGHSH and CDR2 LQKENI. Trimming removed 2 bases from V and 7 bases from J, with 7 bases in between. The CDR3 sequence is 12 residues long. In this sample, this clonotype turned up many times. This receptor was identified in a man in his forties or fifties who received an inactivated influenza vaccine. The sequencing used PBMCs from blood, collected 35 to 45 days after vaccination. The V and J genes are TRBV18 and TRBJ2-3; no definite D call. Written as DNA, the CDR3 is TGTGCCAGCTCACCAGTGGGGAATACGCAGTATTTT. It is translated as CASSPVGNTQYF.